These 21 T cell receptor beta chains came from one sample sequenced in a study of Ad26.COV2.S vaccination and SARS-CoV-2 variants. Treatment here: about 20 received Ad26.COV2.S at low or high dose, single or two shots; about 5 received placebo; per-sample allocation not given. Collection of the samples took place on day 63 after the first injection of vaccine or placebo. Generated by immunoSEQ multiplex PCR, the TCRdb table keeps only in-frame clones and is missing some. The table lists about 390,000 clones, approximately 90% of them singletons. Material: peripheral blood, obtained in a trial of Ad26.COV2.S vaccine versus placebo. These receptors all stem from a person between 18 and 60 years old who received the Ad26.COV2.S COVID-19 vaccine or a placebo.

The V and J genes are TRBV19 and TRBJ2-1, with TRBD1 matching over 9 bases. Germline V gives CDR1 LNHDA, CDR2 SQIVND (reference sequence). This CDR3 region has 14 residues. Trimming at V came to 9 bases and at J to 5 bases, leaving 8 bases not matched to a gene. The CDR3 DNA reads TGTGCCAGCACCCTCGGACAGGGGAACAATGAGCAGTTCTTC. Translated, it gives CASTLGQGNNEQFF. Supplemented by reference TRBV19 and TRBJ2-1, the full variable domain reads DGGITQSPKYLFRKEGQNVTLSCEQNLNHDAMYWYRQDPGQGLRLIYYSQIVNDFQKGDIAEGYSVSREKKESFPLTVTSAQKNPTAFYLCASTLGQGNNEQFFGPGTRLTVL.

This rearrangement joins TRBV24-1 to TRBJ2-3, with a tentative D call TRBD2 (5 bases). The CDR3 has 15 residues. Germline V CDR1 and CDR2: KGHDR, SFDVKD. The ends were cut back, 10 bases at V and 4 bases at J, with 20 bases in the middle. The CDR3 bases are TGTGCCACGAGCGGCGAACCGGGGAGCCCAGATACGCAGTATTTT. This sequence encodes CATSGEPGSPDTQYF.

The CDR3 DNA sequence: TGCGCCAGCAGCCAAGATCGGGGGAACGCAGATACGCAGTATTTT. This codes for CASSQDRGNADTQYF. The chain joins TRBV4-1 to TRBJ2-3; D is possibly TRBD2 (6 bases). V lost 0 bases, J lost 4 bases, and 11 bases lay in between. From germline, CDR1 is MGHRA and CDR2 YSYEKL. The CDR3 loop spans 15 amino acids.

This rearrangement joins TRBV6-2 or TRBV6-3 to TRBJ2-7; TRBD1 aligns across 8 bases. The V gene's germline CDR1 is MNHEY and CDR2 SVGEGT. The CDR3 length is 16 residues. J gave up 5 bases and V 7 bases, and 16 bases lay outside the gene matches. CDR3 coding DNA: TGTGCCAGCACCCCATCATTAAGGACAGGGCGCGACGAGCAGTACTTC. Encoded protein: CASTPSLRTGRDEQYF.

This chain uses TRBV6-2 or TRBV6-3 with TRBJ1-5; 8 bases are shared with TRBD1. Trimming at V came to 2 bases and at J to 1 base, leaving 10 bases not matched to a gene. Germline CDR1 and CDR2: MNHEY and SVGEGT. There are 18 residues in the CDR3. CDR3: CASSYKKDRAPSNQPQHF. The DNA of the CDR3 is TGTGCCAGCAGTTACAAAAAGGACAGGGCGCCAAGCAATCAGCCCCAGCATTTT.

This sequence joins TRBV7-6 and TRBJ2-7; 7 bases align to TRBD2. This CDR3 has 15 amino acids. Germline CDR1 reads SGHVS; CDR2 reads FNYEAQ. V was pared by 5 bases and J by 1 base, with 8 bases of the junction left unmatched. The CDR3 sequence: CASSPRGGSSYEQYF. The CDR3 coding sequence is TGTGCCAGCAGCCCACGGGGCGGGAGTTCCTACGAGCAGTACTTC.

This clone was observed once. The V gene is TRBV7-2, the J gene TRBJ1-2; TRBD1 aligns across 7 bases. The CDR3 is made up of 15 amino acids. CDR1 and CDR2 (germline): SGHTA, FQGNSA. The V segment lost 5 bases and the J segment 0 bases; nucleotides outside the gene matches: 6. The CDR3 loop reads CASSPRDRANYGYTF. The CDR3, as DNA: TGTGCCAGCAGCCCGCGGGACAGAGCTAACTATGGCTACACCTTC.

The CDR3 loop reads CASSGQVGKRVDEQFF. DNA of the CDR3: TGCGCCAGCAGTGGACAGGTCGGTAAACGGGTTGATGAGCAGTTCTTC. The rearrangement uses TRBV10-1 and TRBJ2-1, with a weak D call TRBD1 (6 bases). Trimming pared 4 bases from V and 8 bases from J, leaving 21 bases between. The CDR3 has 16 amino acids. Germline V gives CDR1 WNHNN, CDR2 SYGVQD (reference sequence).

The J gene is TRBJ2-1, the V gene TRBV7-8, with D perhaps being TRBD1 or TRBD2 (5 bases each). Germline loops: CDR1 SGHVS, CDR2 FQNEAQ. The CDR3 spans 13 residues. Between the trimmed V and J ends, which lost 3 bases and 2 bases, there was a span of 5 bases. CDR3 sequence (DNA): TGTGCCAGCAGCTTGGGGGCCTACAATGAGCAGTTCTTC. Protein sequence: CASSLGAYNEQFF.

In DNA form, the CDR3 reads TGTGCCAGCAGCTCACATCCGCGGGGGGGCTTATCAGATACGCAGTATTTT. Translating it yields CASSSHPRGGLSDTQYF. The V and J genes are TRBV5-5 and TRBJ2-3; 9 nucleotides align to TRBD2. CDR1 and CDR2 from the germline V gene are SGHKS and YYEKEE (reference sequence). This CDR3 contains 17 residues. V was pared by 3 bases and J by 4 bases, with 12 bases of the junction left unmatched.

This chain joins TRBV7-2 and TRBJ2-2; D is unclear. V was pared by 5 bases and J by 4 bases, with 14 bases between. CDR3 length equals 15 residues. Germline lookup yields CDR1 SGHTA and CDR2 FQGNSA. The CDR3 sequence is CASSPGERITGELFF. CDR3 DNA: TGTGCCAGCAGCCCGGGCGAACGGATCACCGGGGAGCTGTTTTTT.

There are a few counts of this clone. The chain combines TRBV7-9 with TRBJ2-1, with a possible D match to TRBD1 (5 bases). With 4 bases removed from V and 5 bases from J, the gap between germline ends came to 12 bases. The CDR3 extends over 14 amino acids. CDR1 and CDR2 (germline): SEHNR, FQNEAQ (reference sequence). The DNA of the CDR3 is TGTGCCAGCAGCTCTCAAGACAGCAACAATGAGCAGTTCTTC. The encoded protein is CASSSQDSNNEQFF.

V and J are TRBV7-2 and TRBJ2-3; TRBD2 agrees at 8 bases. CDR3 length: 16 residues. The J segment lost 3 bases and the V segment lost 4 bases, leaving 9 bases of the junction unmatched. CDR1 and CDR2 from the germline V gene are SGHTA and FQGNSA. CDR3 in DNA: TGTGCCAGCAGCTACCCCGGCGCGGGGGGAACAGATACGCAGTATTTT. Translation: CASSYPGAGGTDTQYF. The complete variable domain, with remaining parts taken from reference TRBV7-2 and TRBJ2-3, reads GAGVSQSPSNKVTEKGKDVELRCDPISGHTALYWYRQSLGQGLEFLIYFQGNSAPDKSGLPSDRFSAERTGGSVSTLTIQRTQQEDSAVYLCASSYPGAGGTDTQYFGPGTRLTVL.

The V call is TRBV24-1, the J call TRBJ1-2; D not certain. Per the germline V gene, CDR1 is KGHDR and CDR2 is SFDVKD. This CDR3 has 12 residues. With 12 bases removed from V and 8 bases from J, the gap between germline ends came to 18 bases. The CDR3: CAAQDGVGGYTF. The CDR3, as DNA: TGTGCCGCTCAGGACGGAGTAGGCGGCTACACCTTC.

V usage is TRBV2 and J usage is TRBJ1-5, with 7 bases aligning to TRBD1. The CDR3 contains 19 residues. V shed 0 bases, J shed 7 bases, and the junction held 18 bases outside the gene matches. CDR1 and CDR2 (germline): SNHLY, FYNNEI. This CDR3 is CASSEALPRATGRRQPQHF. The CDR3 DNA reads as TGTGCCAGCAGTGAAGCGCTCCCAAGAGCGACAGGGCGGCGGCAGCCCCAGCATTTT.

The chain employs TRBV3-1 (or the pseudogene TRBV3-2) and TRBJ1-2; D not certain. Between the trimmed V and J ends, which lost 1 base and 7 bases, there was a span of 10 bases. Germline CDR1 and CDR2: LGHDT and YNNKEL (reference sequence). This CDR3 spans 13 amino acids. The CDR3 reads CASSQGGGPGYTF. CDR3 DNA sequence: TGTGCCAGCAGCCAAGGGGGAGGGCCTGGCTACACCTTC.

The genes are TRBV14 and TRBJ1-1; D is undetermined. The CDR3 spans 13 residues. Per the germline V gene, CDR1 is SGHDN and CDR2 is FVKESK. With 5 bases removed from V and 6 bases from J, the gap between germline ends came to 13 bases. The CDR3 protein is CASSSAWASEAFF. The CDR3 nucleotides read TGTGCCAGCAGCTCCGCTTGGGCCTCTGAAGCTTTCTTT.

The J gene is TRBJ2-3, the V gene TRBV3-1 (or the pseudogene TRBV3-2), with TRBD2 matching 9 bases. Germline V gives CDR1 LGHDT, CDR2 YNNKEL (reference sequence). The length of the CDR3 is 19 residues. The V gene end was trimmed by 0 bases and the J gene end by 2 bases; junction bases not matched to a gene: 12. The CDR3 spells CASSQDGVAGAPPTDTQYF. CDR3 sequence (DNA): TGTGCCAGCAGCCAAGATGGCGTAGCGGGGGCCCCCCCCACAGATACGCAGTATTTT.

The V gene is TRBV28, the J gene TRBJ2-1, with D perhaps given as TRBD1 or TRBD2 (5 bases each). Germline V gene data show CDR1 as MDHEN and CDR2 as SYDVKM. The CDR3 length is 15 residues. V lost 6 bases and J lost 1, with 13 bases in between. The CDR3 protein is CASRSGTNSYNEQFF. In nucleotides, the CDR3 is TGTGCCAGCAGGTCCGGGACCAATTCCTACAATGAGCAGTTCTTC.

V gene TRBV6-2 or TRBV6-3 combines with J gene TRBJ1-2; the match to TRBD1 covers 9 bases. The germline V gene encodes CDR1 MNHEY and CDR2 SVGEGT. V trimming: 5 bases; J trimming: 3 bases; junction bases outside the gene matches: 7. There are 15 residues in the CDR3. CDR3: CASSAWDRADYGYTF. The CDR3 nucleotides read TGTGCCAGCAGTGCCTGGGACAGGGCTGACTATGGCTACACCTTC.

The rearrangement links TRBV6-2 or TRBV6-3 to TRBJ1-5; D is unresolved. This CDR3 has 13 amino acids. V lost 6 bases and J 4 bases, leaving 10 bases between the germline ends. CDR1 is MNHEY and CDR2 is SVGEGT in the germline V gene. CDR3 in amino acids: CASSLVANQPQHF. The CDR3 region has the DNA TGTGCCAGCAGCCTCGTGGCAAATCAGCCCCAGCATTTT.